The clone carrying this T cell receptor beta chain was seen ten or more times. Its antigen remains unidentified. The data were obtained in a study of T-cell memory formation after mild COVID-19. Whole-study results and caveats: CM and EM subsets held most contracting CD4+ clones; EMRA held CD8+ ones.

TCRdb called the 5' RACE reads again in MiXCR, with one record for every CDR3 protein. Seen here are approximately 300,000 distinct CDR3 sequences, approximately 15% observed once, and the top ten hold 22%. The CDR3 covers 14 residues. Deletions cut 1 base from V and 3 bases from J, with 11 bases between. Germline CDR1 is SGHRS and CDR2 is YFSETQ. The sequence was obtained from a man younger than 35 who had mild COVID-19 (a few samples of this study predate the infection). Cell type and time point are not known. Sequenced material: PBMCs or a T cell subset sorted from them (not recorded which). The rearrangement links TRBV5-1 to TRBJ2-7; TRBD1 is a possible D gene (6 bases). The CDR3 coding sequence is TGCGCCAGCAGCTTGCCGGGACACGGCTACGAGCAGTACTTC. It codes for CASSLPGHGYEQYF.